The next 26 T cell receptor beta chains were all read from a single sample in a study of blood T cell repertoires in COVID-19. Libraries were prepared by immunoSEQ multiplex PCR; TCRdb keeps only in-frame clonotypes and omits some of them. The sample has about 200,000 clones, 86% seen once. Material: peripheral blood. Source of these receptors: a man aged 25-45 years who had recovered from COVID-19.

The chain combines TRBV10-1 with TRBJ2-2, with 10 bases lining up with TRBD1. Germline V gene sequence: CDR1 WNHNN, CDR2 SYGVQD (reference sequence). J lost 5 bases, V lost 8 bases, and 5 bases had no gene match. The CDR3 totals 14 residues. The CDR3 reads CASGDRGETGELFF. DNA for the CDR3: TGCGCCAGCGGGGACAGGGGTGAGACCGGGGAGCTGTTTTTT.

A single count supports this clone. This chain connects TRBV3-1 (or the pseudogene TRBV3-2) to TRBJ2-5, with no clear D. The CDR3 is 13 residues long. Trimming stripped 1 base from V and 0 bases from J, with 3 bases between. Germline lookup yields CDR1 LGHDT and CDR2 YNNKEL (reference sequence). This CDR3 is CASSQVDQETQYF. In DNA form, the CDR3 reads TGTGCCAGCAGCCAAGTCGACCAAGAGACCCAGTACTTC.

The rearrangement uses TRBV5-1 and TRBJ1-4, with D tentatively TRBD1 (5 bases). This CDR3 spans 15 amino acids. Deletions cut 4 bases from V and 11 bases from J, with 21 bases between. The germline gives CDR1 SGHRS, CDR2 YFSETQ. The CDR3 spells CASSREDRPRTKLFF. CDR3 nucleotide sequence: TGCGCCAGCAGCCGAGAAGACAGACCCCGAACTAAACTGTTTTTT.

The chain combines TRBV7-9 with TRBJ1-2, with 11 bases matching TRBD1. CDR1 SEHNR and CDR2 FQNEAQ come from the germline V gene (reference sequence). The CDR3 is 17 amino acids. The V segment lost 5 bases and the J segment 7 bases; nucleotides outside the gene matches: 15. CDR3 sequence (DNA): TGTGCCAGCAGCATACCCCCGCCGGGACAGGGGGATCGTGGCTACACCTTC. Translation: CASSIPPPGQGDRGYTF.

The chain combines TRBV6-5 with TRBJ1-1; D may be TRBD1 (5 bases). Germline V gene lookup returns CDR1 MNHEY and CDR2 SVGAGI. There are 15 residues in the CDR3. Trimming pared 6 bases from V and 1 base from J, leaving 15 bases between. In DNA, the CDR3 is TGTGCCAGCAGAACAGGCTATCCAGGGAACACTGAAGCTTTCTTT. Translated: CASRTGYPGNTEAFF.

The rearrangement joins TRBV5-1 to TRBJ1-5; TRBD1 agrees at 8 bases. The CDR3 length is 16 residues. From germline, CDR1 is SGHRS and CDR2 YFSETQ. Unmatched junction bases numbered 9, after V lost 4 bases and J lost 3 bases. CDR3 sequence: CASSPSGTGLNQPQHF. CDR3 DNA: TGCGCCAGCAGCCCGTCCGGGACAGGCCTCAATCAGCCCCAGCATTTT.

The rearrangement uses TRBV10-3 and TRBJ1-1; D uncertain. V shed 4 bases and J shed 2 bases, with 8 bases lying between them. The germline gives CDR1 ENHRY, CDR2 SYGVKD. The CDR3 is made up of 13 amino acids. The DNA for the CDR3 is TGTGCCATCAGTGGCTGGACTAACACTGAAGCTTTCTTT. Translated: CAISGWTNTEAFF.

V usage is TRBV5-1 and J usage is TRBJ1-1; the match to TRBD1 covers 7 bases. Per germline, CDR1 SGHRS and CDR2 YFSETQ. The ends lost 0 bases at V and 0 bases at J; junction bases unmatched: 5. The CDR3 is 16 amino acids. CDR3 loop: CASSLEGATMNTEAFF. The CDR3 DNA is TGCGCCAGCAGCTTGGAGGGGGCGACAATGAACACTGAAGCTTTCTTT.

The genes are TRBV11-1 and TRBJ1-2; D gene uncertain. The CDR3 covers 13 residues. Germline V gene sequence: CDR1 SGHAT, CDR2 FQDESV (reference sequence). V lost 1 base to trimming and J lost 1 base, with 4 bases between them. CDR3 sequence reads: CASSLELNYGYTF. CDR3 DNA: TGTGCCAGCAGCTTAGAGCTTAACTATGGCTACACCTTC. The complete variable domain, with remaining parts taken from reference TRBV11-1 and TRBJ1-2, reads EAEVAQSPRYKITEKSQAVAFWCDPISGHATLYWYRQILGQGPELLVQFQDESVVDDSQLPKDRFSAERLKGVDSTLKIQPAELGDSAMYLCASSLELNYGYTFGSGTRLTVV.

This chain uses TRBV15 with TRBJ1-1; TRBD1 agrees at 8 bases. Trimming cost V 0 bases and J 1 base; bases outside gene matches: 10. There are 18 residues in the CDR3. CDR1 and CDR2 (germline): LNHNV, YYDKDF (reference sequence). The CDR3 DNA sequence: TGTGCCACCAGCAGAGATAAGGACAGGGTGTGGAGGAACACTGAAGCTTTCTTT. Translating gives CATSRDKDRVWRNTEAFF.

CDR3 nucleotide sequence: TGTGCCAGCTCACCACGGGTTGCGGGGGACACAGATACGCAGTATTTT. Encoded protein: CASSPRVAGDTDTQYF. The chain couples TRBV18 to TRBJ2-3, with TRBD2 matching over 7 bases. The CDR3 covers 16 residues. Germline-derived CDR1 and CDR2 are KGHSH and LQKENI. Trimming at V came to 1 base and at J to 2 bases, leaving 6 bases not matched to a gene.

V is TRBV5-1 and J is TRBJ1-2, with TRBD1 matching over 8 bases. CDR3 length: 15 amino acids. Germline V CDR1 and CDR2: SGHRS, YFSETQ. With 4 bases clipped from V and 2 bases from J, the junction kept 7 bases outside the gene matches. DNA of the CDR3: TGCGCCAGCAGCAGAGAACAGGGGGGGAACTATGGCTACACCTTC. Translated: CASSREQGGNYGYTF. Supplemented by reference TRBV5-1 and TRBJ1-2, the full variable domain reads KAGVTQTPRYLIKTRGQQVTLSCSPISGHRSVSWYQQTPGQGLQFLFEYFSETQRNKGNFPGRFSGRQFSNSRSEMNVSTLELGDSALYLCASSREQGGNYGYTFGSGTRLTVV.

The chain recombines TRBV7-9 with TRBJ2-7, with D perhaps matching TRBD2 (6 bases). The CDR3 totals 15 residues. Trimming removed 7 bases from V and 4 bases from J, with 20 bases in between. The germline gives CDR1 SEHNR, CDR2 FQNEAQ (reference sequence). The CDR3 nucleotides read TGTGCCAGCACCCCCTTCAGGATGGGGGGTTACGAGCAGTACTTC. Translating it yields CASTPFRMGGYEQYF.

This clone occurred once. V gene TRBV27 combines with J gene TRBJ2-5; no clear D. Germline-derived CDR1 and CDR2 are MNHEY and SMNVEV (reference sequence). V was cut by 3 bases and J by 7 bases, with 15 bases left in between. The CDR3 spans 14 residues. CDR3 amino acids: CASSLVSVRGTQYF. CDR3 sequence (DNA): TGTGCCAGCAGTTTGGTGTCGGTACGAGGGACCCAGTACTTC.

This clone appeared a few times. CDR3 DNA: TGCGCCACCCCGCGGCAGCGGCGGACTAATGAAAAACTGTTTTTT. Its protein is CATPRQRRTNEKLFF. The rearrangement uses TRBV10-1 and TRBJ1-4, with D hard to call. CDR1 is WNHNN and CDR2 is SYGVQD in the germline V gene (reference sequence). Trimming took 10 bases from V and 2 from J, leaving 17 bases between them. This CDR3 has 15 amino acids.

The V and J genes are TRBV7-8 and TRBJ2-7, with 7 bases that match TRBD2. The CDR3 extends over 16 amino acids. The J segment lost 3 bases and the V segment lost 0 bases, leaving 8 bases of the junction unmatched. Germline V gene data show CDR1 as SGHVS and CDR2 as FQNEAQ. The CDR3 DNA follows: TGTGCCAGCAGCTTAGCCCACCAGCGGGGCAACTACGAGCAGTACTTC. This gives the protein CASSLAHQRGNYEQYF.

This clone has just a few counts. This sequence joins TRBV10-3 and TRBJ2-7, with D possibly being TRBD1 (6 bases). Germline V lookup: CDR1 ENHRY, CDR2 SYGVKD. V lost 10 bases and J lost 1, with 11 bases in between. The CDR3 is 12 residues long. The CDR3 reads CATNRDSYEQYF. CDR3 DNA: TGTGCCACCAACAGGGATTCCTACGAGCAGTACTTC.

The chain uses TRBV9 and TRBJ2-2, with D possibly matching TRBD2 (6 bases). Trimming cost V 0 bases and J 7 bases, with 16 bases left between them. Germline values: CDR1 SGDLS, CDR2 YYNGEE. CDR3 length: 16 residues. The CDR3 reads CASSVVGLPVSGELFF. The CDR3 DNA reads TGTGCCAGCAGCGTAGTGGGACTCCCCGTTAGCGGGGAGCTGTTTTTT.

Notes on this clone: This could be a read error, since a much larger clone is one nucleotide away. The chain employs TRBV7-9 and TRBJ2-5; 7 bases are shared with TRBD1. The CDR3 extends over 13 amino acids. V shed 5 bases, J shed 1 base, and the junction held 1 base outside the gene matches. Looked up from germline, CDR1 is SEHNR and CDR2 is FQNEAQ (reference sequence). The CDR3 protein is CASSRDSQETQYF. The CDR3 DNA follows: TGTGCCAGCAGCCGGGACAGCCAAGAGACCCAGTACTTC. Combining the CDR3 with reference TRBV7-9 and TRBJ2-5 gives the whole variable domain DTGVSQNPRHKITKRGQNVTFRCDPISEHNRLYWYRQTLGQGPEFLTYFQNEAQLEKSRLLSDRFSAERPKGSFSTLEIQRTEQGDSAMYLCASSRDSQETQYFGPGTRLLVL.

The chain has TRBV7-9 and TRBJ2-3; TRBD1 agrees at 7 bases. CDR3 length: 15 residues. From germline, CDR1 is SEHNR and CDR2 FQNEAQ (reference sequence). The trim removed 4 bases at V and 2 bases at J, leaving 6 bases unmatched. CDR3 sequence reads: CASSSRDSITDTQYF. CDR3 nucleotide sequence: TGTGCCAGCAGCTCTCGGGACAGCATCACAGATACGCAGTATTTT.

The genes are TRBV5-5 and TRBJ2-2, with D uncertain. This CDR3 has 15 residues. V was shortened by 1 base and J by 3 bases, with 10 bases between the two germline ends. Germline CDR1 reads SGHKS; CDR2 reads YYEKEE (reference sequence). The CDR3 loop reads CASSLWVTDTGELFF. The CDR3 region has the DNA TGTGCCAGCAGCTTGTGGGTAACAGACACCGGGGAGCTGTTTTTT.

The chain joins TRBV6-2 or TRBV6-3 to TRBJ1-2; D is unresolved. Germline CDR1 MNHEY, CDR2 SVGEGT. Trimming shortened V by 2 bases and J by 2 bases, and 15 bases separated the two germline ends. This CDR3 is 16 amino acids long. Here the CDR3 DNA reads TGTGCCAGCAGTTACCGGGAGGGCTTGAGGAACTATGGCTACACCTTC. This translates into CASSYREGLRNYGYTF.

The J gene is TRBJ1-1, the V gene TRBV5-8; no clear D. V was pared by 0 bases and J by 1 base, with 7 bases between. Germline V gene data show CDR1 as SGHTS and CDR2 as YDEGEE. CDR3 length equals 14 residues. In DNA, the CDR3 is TGTGCCAGCAGCTTGGGCGTTCGGAACACTGAAGCTTTCTTT. This sequence encodes CASSLGVRNTEAFF. Full variable domain (missing parts from reference TRBV5-8 and TRBJ1-1): EAGVTQSPTHLIKTRGQQATLRCSPISGHTSVYWYQQALGLGLQFLLWYDEGEERNRGNFPPRFSGRQFPNYSSELNVNALELEDSALYLCASSLGVRNTEAFFGQGTRLTVV.

The rearrangement joins TRBV29-1 to TRBJ1-6, with TRBD1 matching over 11 bases. CDR3 length: 17 residues. Trimming cost V 5 bases and J 10 bases; bases outside gene matches: 16. The germline gives CDR1 SQVTM, CDR2 ANQGSEA. This CDR3 reads CSVSLGKSGTGGSPLHF. The CDR3 region has the DNA TGCAGCGTTTCTTTGGGGAAATCCGGGACAGGGGGGTCACCCCTCCACTTT.

The rearrangement joins TRBV3-1 (or the pseudogene TRBV3-2) to TRBJ1-6; 9 positions match TRBD1. The length of the CDR3 is 15 residues. The ends lost 5 bases at V and 6 bases at J; junction bases unmatched: 5. Germline V lookup: CDR1 LGHDT, CDR2 YNNKEL (reference sequence). CDR3: CASSSLTGGNSPLHF. CDR3 sequence (DNA): TGTGCCAGCAGCTCGTTGACAGGGGGTAATTCACCCCTCCACTTT.

CDR3 sequence: CAWSEGRVYGYTF. The CDR3 DNA follows: TGTGCCTGGAGTGAGGGGAGGGTTTATGGCTACACCTTC. This chain joins TRBV30 and TRBJ1-2; D is perhaps TRBD1 (5 bases). The ends were cut back, 1 base at V and 5 bases at J, with 11 bases in the middle. CDR1 is GTSNPN, CDR2 SVGIG, per germline (reference sequence). The CDR3 runs to 13 residues.